This TCR beta chain was sequenced in a study of blood T cell repertoires in COVID-19. Looking at the study overall: T cells, B-cell-depleted T cells, or PBMCs provided the cDNA or gDNA that served as material.

Original analysis: Reference gene primer amplification yielded estimated nucleated cell counts. Measured with immunoSEQ multiplex PCR; TCRdb has only the in-frame clones, and not every one. D and trimming were read from the DNA, whereas the V and J calls and clone size are those reported in that table. The table records roughly 180,000 clones, 75% to 90% of them present only once. V lost 5 bases to trimming and J lost 7 bases; unmatched junction nucleotides: 8. The germline CDR1 and CDR2 sequences are LNHDA and SQIVND (reference sequence). The CDR3 is 14 amino acids. This receptor was obtained from a woman aged 40 to 50 with COVID-19, enrolled during active disease. The chain couples TRBV19 to TRBJ1-5; 7 positions match TRBD1. The sequenced material came from peripheral blood. The CDR3: CASSQGGRIQPQHF. DNA of the CDR3: TGTGCCAGTAGTCAGGGGGGCCGGATCCAGCCCCAGCATTTT.